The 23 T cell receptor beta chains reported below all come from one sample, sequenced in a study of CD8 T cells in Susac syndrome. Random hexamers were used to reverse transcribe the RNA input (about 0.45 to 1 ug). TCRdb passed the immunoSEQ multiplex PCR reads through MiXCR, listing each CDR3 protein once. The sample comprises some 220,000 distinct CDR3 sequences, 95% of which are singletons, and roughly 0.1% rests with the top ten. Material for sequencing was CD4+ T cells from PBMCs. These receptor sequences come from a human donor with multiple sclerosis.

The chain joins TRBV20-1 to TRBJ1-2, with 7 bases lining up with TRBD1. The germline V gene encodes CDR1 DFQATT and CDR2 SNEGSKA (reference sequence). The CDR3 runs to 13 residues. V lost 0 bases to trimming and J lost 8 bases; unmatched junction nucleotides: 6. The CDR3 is CSARDRQGGGYTF. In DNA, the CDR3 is TGCAGTGCTAGAGATAGACAGGGAGGCGGCTACACCTTC.

The CDR3 sequence: CATSPGQKSPTDTQYF. CDR3 DNA sequence: TGTGCCACCAGTCCAGGACAGAAAAGCCCCACAGATACGCAGTATTTT. J is TRBJ2-3 and V is TRBV24-1, with D possibly matching TRBD1 (6 bases). V was shortened by 6 bases and J by 2 bases, with 17 bases between the two germline ends. This CDR3 comprises 16 residues. Germline values: CDR1 KGHDR, CDR2 SFDVKD.

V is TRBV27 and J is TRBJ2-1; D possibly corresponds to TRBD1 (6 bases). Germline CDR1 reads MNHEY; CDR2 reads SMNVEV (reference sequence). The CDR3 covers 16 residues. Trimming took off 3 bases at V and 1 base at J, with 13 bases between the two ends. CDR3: CASSFSWTESYNEQFF. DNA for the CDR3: TGTGCCAGCAGTTTTTCCTGGACAGAGTCCTACAATGAGCAGTTCTTC.

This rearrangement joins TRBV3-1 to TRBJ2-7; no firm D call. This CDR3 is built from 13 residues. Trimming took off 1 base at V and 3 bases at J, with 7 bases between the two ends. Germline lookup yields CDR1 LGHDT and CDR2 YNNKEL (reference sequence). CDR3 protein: CASSQGTVYEQYF. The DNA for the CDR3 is TGTGCCAGCAGCCAAGGGACGGTCTACGAGCAGTACTTC.

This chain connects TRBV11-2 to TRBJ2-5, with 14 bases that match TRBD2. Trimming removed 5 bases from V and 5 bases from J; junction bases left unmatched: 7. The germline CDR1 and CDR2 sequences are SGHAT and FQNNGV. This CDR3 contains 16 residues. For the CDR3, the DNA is TGTGCCAGCAGCCGCCGGACTAGCGGGAGGCTGGAGACCCAGTACTTC. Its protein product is CASSRRTSGRLETQYF.

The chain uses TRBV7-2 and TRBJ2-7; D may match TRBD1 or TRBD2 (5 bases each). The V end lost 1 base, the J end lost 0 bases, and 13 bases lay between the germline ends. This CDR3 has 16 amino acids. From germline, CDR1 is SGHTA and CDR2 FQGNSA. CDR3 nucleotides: TGTGCCAGCAGCTTAGAAGGGGCAGGGAGCTCCTACGAGCAGTACTTC. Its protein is CASSLEGAGSSYEQYF. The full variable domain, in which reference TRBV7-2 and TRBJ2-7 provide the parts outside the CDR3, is GAGVSQSPSNKVTEKGKDVELRCDPISGHTALYWYRQSLGQGLEFLIYFQGNSAPDKSGLPSDRFSAERTGGSVSTLTIQRTQQEDSAVYLCASSLEGAGSSYEQYFGPGTRLTVT.

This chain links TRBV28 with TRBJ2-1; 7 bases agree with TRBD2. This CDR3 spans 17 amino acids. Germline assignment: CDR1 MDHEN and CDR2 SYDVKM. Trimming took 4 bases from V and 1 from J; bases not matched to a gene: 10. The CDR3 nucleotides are TGTGCCAGCAGTTCTCCTATCACTAGCGCATCCTACAATGAGCAGTTCTTC. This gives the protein CASSSPITSASYNEQFF.

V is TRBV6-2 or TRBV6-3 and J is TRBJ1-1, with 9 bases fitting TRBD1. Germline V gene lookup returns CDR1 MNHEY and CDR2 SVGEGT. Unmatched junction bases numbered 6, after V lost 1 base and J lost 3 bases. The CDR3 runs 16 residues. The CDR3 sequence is CASSYYLQGADTEAFF. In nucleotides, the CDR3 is TGTGCCAGCAGTTACTACTTACAGGGGGCGGACACTGAAGCTTTCTTT.

CDR3 residues: CASRSGRAETQYF. As DNA, the CDR3 is TGTGCCAGCAGATCCGGGAGGGCCGAGACCCAGTACTTC. This chain links TRBV28 with TRBJ2-5; 8 nucleotides line up with TRBD2. Germline trimming cut 6 bases from V and 5 bases from J; bases unmatched to any gene: 5. Germline V lookup: CDR1 MDHEN, CDR2 SYDVKM. The CDR3 consists of 13 residues.

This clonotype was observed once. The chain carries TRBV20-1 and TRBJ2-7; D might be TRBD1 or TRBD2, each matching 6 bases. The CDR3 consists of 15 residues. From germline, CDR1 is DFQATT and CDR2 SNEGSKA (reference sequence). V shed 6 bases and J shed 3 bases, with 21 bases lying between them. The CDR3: CSATGATQVNYEQYF. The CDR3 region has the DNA TGCAGTGCGACGGGGGCAACACAGGTCAACTACGAGCAGTACTTC.

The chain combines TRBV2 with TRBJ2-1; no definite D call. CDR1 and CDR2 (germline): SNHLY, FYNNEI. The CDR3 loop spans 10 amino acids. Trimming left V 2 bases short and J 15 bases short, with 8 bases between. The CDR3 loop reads CASSEFGLFF. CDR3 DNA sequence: TGTGCCAGCAGTGAATTTGGGCTGTTCTTC.

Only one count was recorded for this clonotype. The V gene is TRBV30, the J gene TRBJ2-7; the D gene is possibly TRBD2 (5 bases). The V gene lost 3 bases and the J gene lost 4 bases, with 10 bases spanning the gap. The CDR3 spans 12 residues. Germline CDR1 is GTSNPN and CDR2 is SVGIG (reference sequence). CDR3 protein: CAWSTRDYEQYF. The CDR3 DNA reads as TGTGCCTGGAGCACTAGGGATTACGAGCAGTACTTC.

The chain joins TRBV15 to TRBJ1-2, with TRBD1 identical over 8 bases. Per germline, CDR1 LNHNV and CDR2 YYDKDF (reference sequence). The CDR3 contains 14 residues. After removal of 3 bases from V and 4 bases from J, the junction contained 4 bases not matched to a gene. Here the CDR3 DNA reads TGTGCCACCAGCAGGGACAGGGTTGGCTATGGCTACACCTTC. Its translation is CATSRDRVGYGYTF.

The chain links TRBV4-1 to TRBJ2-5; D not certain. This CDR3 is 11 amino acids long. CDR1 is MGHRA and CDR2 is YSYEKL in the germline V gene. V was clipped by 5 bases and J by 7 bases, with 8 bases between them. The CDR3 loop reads CASSTKATQYF. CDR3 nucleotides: TGCGCCAGCAGCACTAAAGCGACCCAGTACTTC.

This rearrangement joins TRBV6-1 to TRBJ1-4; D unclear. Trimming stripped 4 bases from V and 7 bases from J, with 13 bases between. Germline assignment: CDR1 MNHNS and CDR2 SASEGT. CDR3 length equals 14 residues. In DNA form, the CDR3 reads TGTGCCAGCAGTGTTGGGCGGGCGGGTGAAAAACTGTTTTTT. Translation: CASSVGRAGEKLFF.

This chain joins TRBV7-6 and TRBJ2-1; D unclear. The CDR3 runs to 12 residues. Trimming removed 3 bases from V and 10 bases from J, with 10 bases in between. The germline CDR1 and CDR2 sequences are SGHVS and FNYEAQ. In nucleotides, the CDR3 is TGTGCCAGCAGCTTGCGACACGGGGAGCAGTTCTTC. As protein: CASSLRHGEQFF.

The CDR3 nucleotides read TGTGCCTGGAGTGGGGAGGGAAATCAGCCCCAGCATTTT. Its protein is CAWSGEGNQPQHF. The rearrangement uses TRBV30 and TRBJ1-5; D remains unclear. This CDR3 is built from 13 residues. Germline assignment: CDR1 GTSNPN and CDR2 SVGIG (reference sequence). V lost 1 base and J 4 bases, leaving 8 bases between the germline ends.

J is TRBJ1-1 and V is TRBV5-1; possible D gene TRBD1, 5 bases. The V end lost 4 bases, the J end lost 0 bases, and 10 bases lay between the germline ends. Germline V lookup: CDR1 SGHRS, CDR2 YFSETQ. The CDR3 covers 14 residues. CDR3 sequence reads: CASSRDPVNTEAFF. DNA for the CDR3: TGCGCCAGCAGCCGGGACCCAGTGAACACTGAAGCTTTCTTT.

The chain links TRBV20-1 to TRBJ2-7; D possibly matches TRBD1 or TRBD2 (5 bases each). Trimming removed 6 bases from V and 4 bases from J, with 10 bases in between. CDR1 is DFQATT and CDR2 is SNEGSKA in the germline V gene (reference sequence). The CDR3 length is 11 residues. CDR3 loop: CSAPGRYEQYF. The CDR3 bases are TGCAGTGCCCCGGGGCGATACGAGCAGTACTTC.

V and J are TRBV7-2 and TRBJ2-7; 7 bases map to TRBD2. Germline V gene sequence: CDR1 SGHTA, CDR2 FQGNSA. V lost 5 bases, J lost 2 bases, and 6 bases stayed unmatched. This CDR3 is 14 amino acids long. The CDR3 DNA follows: TGTGCCAGCAGCCGGGGGGAGGGAACCTACGAGCAGTACTTC. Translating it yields CASSRGEGTYEQYF.

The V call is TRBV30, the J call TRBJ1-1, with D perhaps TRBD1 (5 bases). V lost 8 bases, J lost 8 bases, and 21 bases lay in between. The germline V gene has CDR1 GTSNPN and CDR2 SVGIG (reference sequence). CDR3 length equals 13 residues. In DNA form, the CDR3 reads TGTGCCGGGGGTCCTCTGACGAGACAGGAAGCTTTCTTT. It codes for CAGGPLTRQEAFF.

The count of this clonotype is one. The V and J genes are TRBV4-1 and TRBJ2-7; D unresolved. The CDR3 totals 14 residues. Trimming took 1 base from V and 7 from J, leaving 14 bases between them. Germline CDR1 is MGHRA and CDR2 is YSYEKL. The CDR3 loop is CASSQALVGGEQYF. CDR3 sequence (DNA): TGCGCCAGCAGCCAAGCCCTGGTGGGTGGGGAGCAGTACTTC.

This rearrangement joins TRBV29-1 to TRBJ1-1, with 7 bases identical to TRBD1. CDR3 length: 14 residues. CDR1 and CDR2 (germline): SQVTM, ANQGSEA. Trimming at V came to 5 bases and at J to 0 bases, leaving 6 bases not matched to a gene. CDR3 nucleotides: TGCAGCGTTCTAGGGGGCAACATGAACACTGAAGCTTTCTTT. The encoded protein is CSVLGGNMNTEAFF.